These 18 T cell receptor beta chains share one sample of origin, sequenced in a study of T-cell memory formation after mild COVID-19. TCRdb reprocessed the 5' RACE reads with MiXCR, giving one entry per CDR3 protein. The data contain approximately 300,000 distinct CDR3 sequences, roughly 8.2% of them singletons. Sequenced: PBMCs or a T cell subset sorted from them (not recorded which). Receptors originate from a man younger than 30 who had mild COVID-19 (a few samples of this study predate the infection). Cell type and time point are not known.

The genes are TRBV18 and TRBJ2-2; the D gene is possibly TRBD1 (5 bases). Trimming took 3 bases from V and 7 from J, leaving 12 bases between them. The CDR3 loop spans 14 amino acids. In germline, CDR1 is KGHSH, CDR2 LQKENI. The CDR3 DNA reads TGTGCCAGCTCACCGAGGACAAATGACGGGGAGCTGTTTTTT. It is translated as CASSPRTNDGELFF.

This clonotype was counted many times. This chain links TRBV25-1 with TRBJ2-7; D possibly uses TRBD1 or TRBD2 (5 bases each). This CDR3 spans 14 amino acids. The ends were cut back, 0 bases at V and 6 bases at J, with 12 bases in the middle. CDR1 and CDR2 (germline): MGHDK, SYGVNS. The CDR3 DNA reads TGTGCCAGCAGTGAATATGGTGGGGGTGGCGAGCAGTACTTC. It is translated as CASSEYGGGGEQYF.

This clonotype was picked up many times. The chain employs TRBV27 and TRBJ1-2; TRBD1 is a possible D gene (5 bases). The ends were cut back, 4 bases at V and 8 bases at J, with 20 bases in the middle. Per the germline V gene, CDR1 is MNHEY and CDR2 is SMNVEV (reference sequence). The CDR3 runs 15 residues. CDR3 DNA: TGTGCCAGCAGTTCCGGTGACAGCCTAAAGGGGGGCTACACCTTC. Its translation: CASSSGDSLKGGYTF.

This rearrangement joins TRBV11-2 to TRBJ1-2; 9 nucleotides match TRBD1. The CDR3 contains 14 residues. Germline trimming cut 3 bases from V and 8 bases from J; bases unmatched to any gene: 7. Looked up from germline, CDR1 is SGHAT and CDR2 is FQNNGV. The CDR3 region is CASSFSTGGVGYTF. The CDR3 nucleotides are TGTGCCAGCAGCTTCTCGACAGGGGGAGTGGGCTACACCTTC. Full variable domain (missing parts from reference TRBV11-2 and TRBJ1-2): EAGVAQSPRYKIIEKRQSVAFWCNPISGHATLYWYQQILGQGPKLLIQFQNNGVVDDSQLPKDRFSAERLKGVDSTLKIQPAKLEDSAVYLCASSFSTGGVGYTFGSGTRLTVV.

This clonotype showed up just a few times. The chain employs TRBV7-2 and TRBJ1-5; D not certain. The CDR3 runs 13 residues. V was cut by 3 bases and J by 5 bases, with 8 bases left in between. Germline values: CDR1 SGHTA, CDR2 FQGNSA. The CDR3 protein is CASSFSDHQPQHF. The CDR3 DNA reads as TGTGCCAGCAGCTTTTCCGATCATCAGCCCCAGCATTTT. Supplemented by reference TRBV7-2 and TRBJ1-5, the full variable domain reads GAGVSQSPSNKVTEKGKDVELRCDPISGHTALYWYRQSLGQGLEFLIYFQGNSAPDKSGLPSDRFSAERTGGSVSTLTIQRTQQEDSAVYLCASSFSDHQPQHFGDGTRLSIL.

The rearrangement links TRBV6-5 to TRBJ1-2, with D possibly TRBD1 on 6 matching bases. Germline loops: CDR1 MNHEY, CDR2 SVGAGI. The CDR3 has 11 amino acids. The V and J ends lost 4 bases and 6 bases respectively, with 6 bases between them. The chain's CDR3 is CASSWGHGYTF. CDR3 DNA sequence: TGTGCCAGCAGTTGGGGGCATGGCTACACCTTC.

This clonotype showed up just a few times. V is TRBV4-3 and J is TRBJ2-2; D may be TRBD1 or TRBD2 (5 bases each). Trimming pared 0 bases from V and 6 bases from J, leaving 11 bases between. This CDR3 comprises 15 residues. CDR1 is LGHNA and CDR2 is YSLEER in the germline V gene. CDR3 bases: TGCGCCAGCAGCCAAGATGGGACGACGGCCGGGGAGCTGTTTTTT. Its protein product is CASSQDGTTAGELFF.

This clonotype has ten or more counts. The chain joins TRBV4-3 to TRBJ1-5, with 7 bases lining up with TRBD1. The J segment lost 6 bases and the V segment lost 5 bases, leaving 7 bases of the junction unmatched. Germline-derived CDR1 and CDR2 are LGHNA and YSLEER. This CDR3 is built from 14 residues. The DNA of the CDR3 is TGCGCCAGCAGCTACCGACAGGGTGGTCAGCCCCAGCATTTT. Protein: CASSYRQGGQPQHF.

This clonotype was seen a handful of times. The CDR3 DNA reads TGTGCCAGCAGTGTCGCCCCTAGCGGGCCAGATACGCAGTATTTT. The encoded protein is CASSVAPSGPDTQYF. The chain carries TRBV2 and TRBJ2-3; TRBD2 agrees at 8 bases. Germline V gives CDR1 SNHLY, CDR2 FYNNEI. The CDR3 extends over 15 amino acids. V lost 4 bases, J lost 4 bases, and 7 bases stayed unmatched.

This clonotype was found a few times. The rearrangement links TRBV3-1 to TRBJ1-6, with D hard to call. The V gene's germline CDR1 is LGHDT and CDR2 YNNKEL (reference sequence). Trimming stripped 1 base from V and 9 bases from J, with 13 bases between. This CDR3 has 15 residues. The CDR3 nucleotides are TGTGCCAGCAGCCAAGGGAGGGCAGGTGGTTCACCCCTCCACTTT. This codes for CASSQGRAGGSPLHF.

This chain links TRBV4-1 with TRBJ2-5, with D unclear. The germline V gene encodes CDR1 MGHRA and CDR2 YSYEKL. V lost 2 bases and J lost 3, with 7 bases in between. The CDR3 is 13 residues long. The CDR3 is CASSQRVEETQYF. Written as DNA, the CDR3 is TGCGCCAGCAGCCAAAGGGTTGAAGAGACCCAGTACTTC.

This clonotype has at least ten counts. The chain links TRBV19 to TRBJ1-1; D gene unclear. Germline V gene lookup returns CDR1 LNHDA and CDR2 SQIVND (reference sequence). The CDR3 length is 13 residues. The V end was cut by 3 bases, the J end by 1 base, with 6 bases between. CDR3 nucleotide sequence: TGTGCCAGTAGTATCTTACAGAACACTGAAGCTTTCTTT. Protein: CASSILQNTEAFF.

The CDR3 DNA follows: TGTGCCAGCAGTTACGGGGCAGAGACCCAGTACTTC. This translates into CASSYGAETQYF. The genes are TRBV6-5 and TRBJ2-5; TRBD1 is a possible D gene (5 bases). Trimming removed 2 bases from V and 4 bases from J, with 5 bases in between. The CDR3 totals 12 residues. CDR1 is MNHEY, CDR2 SVGAGI, per germline.

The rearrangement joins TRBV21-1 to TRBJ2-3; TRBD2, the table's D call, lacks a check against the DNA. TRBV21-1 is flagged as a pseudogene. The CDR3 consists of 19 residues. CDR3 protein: CASNPPPQRGGSSTDTQYF. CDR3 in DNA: TGTGCCAGCAACCCACCTCCCCAGCGGGGGGGCTCATCGACAGATACGCAGTATTTT.

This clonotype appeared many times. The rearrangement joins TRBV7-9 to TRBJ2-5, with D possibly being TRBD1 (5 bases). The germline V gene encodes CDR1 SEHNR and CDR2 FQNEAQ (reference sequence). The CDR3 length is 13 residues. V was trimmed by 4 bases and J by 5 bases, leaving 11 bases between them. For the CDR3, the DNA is TGTGCCAGCAGCTCAGGGTCCCGGGAGACCCAGTACTTC. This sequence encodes CASSSGSRETQYF.

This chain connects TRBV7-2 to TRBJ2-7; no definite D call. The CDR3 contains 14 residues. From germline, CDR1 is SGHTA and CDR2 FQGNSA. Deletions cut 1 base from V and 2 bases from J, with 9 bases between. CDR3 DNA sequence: TGTGCCAGCAGCTTAGTTGCAGGAACCTACGAGCAGTACTTC. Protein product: CASSLVAGTYEQYF.

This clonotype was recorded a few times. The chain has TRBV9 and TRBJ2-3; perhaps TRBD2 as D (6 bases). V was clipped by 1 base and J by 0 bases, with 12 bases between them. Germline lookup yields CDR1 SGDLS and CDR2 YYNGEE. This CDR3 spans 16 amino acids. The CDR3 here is CASSVRASASTDTQYF. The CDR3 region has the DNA TGTGCCAGCAGCGTAAGAGCTAGCGCAAGCACAGATACGCAGTATTTT.

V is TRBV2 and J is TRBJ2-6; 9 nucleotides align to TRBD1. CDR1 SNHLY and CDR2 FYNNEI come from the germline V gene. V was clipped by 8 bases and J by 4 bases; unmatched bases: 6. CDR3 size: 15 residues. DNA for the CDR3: TGTGCCAGCTGGGGGACAGGGTACGGGGCCAACGTCCTGACTTTC. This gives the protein CASWGTGYGANVLTF.